This entry lists 8 T cell receptor beta chains sequenced from one sample in a study of blood T cell repertoires in COVID-19. Using immunoSEQ multiplex PCR, the repertoire was profiled, and TCRdb retains in-frame clones only, with some absent. The sample includes 200,000 to 300,000 clones, about 85% seen only once; the top ten take 3.5% to 4.5%. The sequencing sample was made of peripheral blood. These TCRs come from a man aged 60 to 69 who had recovered from COVID-19.

This chain links TRBV18 with TRBJ2-7; D gene ambiguous. Per the germline V gene, CDR1 is KGHSH and CDR2 is LQKENI. The CDR3 extends over 16 amino acids. Between the trimmed V and J ends, which lost 2 bases and 0 bases, there was a span of 14 bases. The CDR3 DNA follows: TGTGCCAGCTCACCATCTCTGGCATCAAACTCCTACGAGCAGTACTTC. This translates into CASSPSLASNSYEQYF.

J is TRBJ1-2 and V is TRBV7-2; TRBD1 might be the D (6 bases). This CDR3 is 12 amino acids long. CDR1 and CDR2 from the germline V gene are SGHTA and FQGNSA. V shed 5 bases and J shed 8 bases, with 12 bases lying between them. The CDR3: CASSPGQMGYTF. The CDR3 DNA is TGTGCCAGCAGCCCCGGACAGATGGGCTACACCTTC.

The rearrangement links TRBV19 to TRBJ2-2; TRBD2 is a possible D gene (5 bases). This CDR3 has 15 residues. The germline gives CDR1 LNHDA, CDR2 SQIVND (reference sequence). V was trimmed by 3 bases and J by 4 bases, leaving 12 bases between them. Here the CDR3 DNA reads TGTGCCAGTAGTATTTGGCAGGAGGTCACCGGGGAGCTGTTTTTT. Residues: CASSIWQEVTGELFF.

The chain links TRBV5-1 to TRBJ1-5; no clear D gene. Germline CDR1 SGHRS, CDR2 YFSETQ. The germline V and J ends were trimmed by 1 base and 4 bases, with 9 bases remaining between them. The CDR3 sequence is 14 residues long. CDR3 nucleotide sequence: TGCGCCAGCAGCTTGTTTCGGAGAAATCAGCCCCAGCATTTT. Protein product: CASSLFRRNQPQHF.

V gene TRBV5-1 combines with J gene TRBJ1-1; 11 nucleotides align to TRBD1. This CDR3 has 17 residues. Per germline, CDR1 SGHRS and CDR2 YFSETQ. Losses at the gene ends were 4 bases for V and 2 bases for J; bases not matched to a gene: 10. The CDR3 reads CASSPTGTGGINTEAFF. CDR3 bases: TGCGCCAGCAGCCCGACCGGGACAGGGGGTATTAACACTGAAGCTTTCTTT.

The chain is built from TRBV3-1 (or the pseudogene TRBV3-2) and TRBJ2-1; 7 nucleotides align to TRBD2. This CDR3 has 15 amino acids. Trimming at V came to 2 bases and at J to 7 bases, leaving 8 bases not matched to a gene. Germline CDR1 is LGHDT and CDR2 is YNNKEL (reference sequence). DNA for the CDR3: TGTGCCAGCAGCCAACGGACTAGTCGCACAAATGAGCAGTTCTTC. Translated, it gives CASSQRTSRTNEQFF.

V gene TRBV11-1 combines with J gene TRBJ1-6; TRBD1 matches 8 bases. The CDR3 contains 16 residues. V lost 4 bases, J lost 4 bases, and 6 bases stayed unmatched. Germline loops: CDR1 SGHAT, CDR2 FQDESV (reference sequence). CDR3 bases: TGTGCCAGCAGCTCGACAGGGGATTGGTATAATTCACCCCTCCACTTT. Translation gives CASSSTGDWYNSPLHF.

This rearrangement joins TRBV28 to TRBJ1-2; TRBD1 matches 7 bases. The CDR3 runs to 14 residues. After removal of 4 bases from V and 4 bases from J, the junction contained 6 bases not matched to a gene. Germline CDR1 is MDHEN and CDR2 is SYDVKM. This CDR3 reads CASSSPGTVYGYTF. The CDR3 region has the DNA TGTGCCAGCAGTTCTCCCGGGACAGTCTATGGCTACACCTTC.